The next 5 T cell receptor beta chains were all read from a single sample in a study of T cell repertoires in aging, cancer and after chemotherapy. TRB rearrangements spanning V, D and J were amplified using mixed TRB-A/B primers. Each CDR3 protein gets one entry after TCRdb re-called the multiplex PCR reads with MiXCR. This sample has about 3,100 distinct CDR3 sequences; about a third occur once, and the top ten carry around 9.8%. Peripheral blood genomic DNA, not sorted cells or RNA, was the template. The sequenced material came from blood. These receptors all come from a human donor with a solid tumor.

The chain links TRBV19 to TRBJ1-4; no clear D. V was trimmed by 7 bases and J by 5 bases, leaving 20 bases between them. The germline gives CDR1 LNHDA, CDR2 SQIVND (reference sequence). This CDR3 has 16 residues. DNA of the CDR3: TGTGCCAGTACGACGGCCCACGGAAAAATAAATGAAAAACTGTTTTTT. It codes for CASTTAHGKINEKLFF.

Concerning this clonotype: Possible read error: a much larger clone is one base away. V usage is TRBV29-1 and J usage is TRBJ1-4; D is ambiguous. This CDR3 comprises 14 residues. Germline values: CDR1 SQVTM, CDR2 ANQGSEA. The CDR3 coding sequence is TGCAGCGTTGGGTCGGAGGGAACTACTGAAAAACTGTTTTTT. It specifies CSVGSEGTTEKLFF.

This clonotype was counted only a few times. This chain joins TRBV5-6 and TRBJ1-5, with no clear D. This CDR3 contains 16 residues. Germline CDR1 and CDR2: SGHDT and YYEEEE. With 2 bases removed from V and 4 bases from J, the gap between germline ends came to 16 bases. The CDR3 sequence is CASSFGDKRANQPQHF. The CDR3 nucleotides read TGTGCCAGCAGCTTTGGAGATAAGAGGGCAAATCAGCCCCAGCATTTT.

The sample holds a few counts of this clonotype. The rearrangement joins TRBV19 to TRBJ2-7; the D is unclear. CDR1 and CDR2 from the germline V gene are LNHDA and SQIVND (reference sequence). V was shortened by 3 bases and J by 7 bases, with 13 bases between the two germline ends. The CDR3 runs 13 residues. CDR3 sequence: CASSINRNGEQYF. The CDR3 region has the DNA TGTGCCAGTAGTATCAACAGAAACGGGGAGCAGTACTTC.

CDR3 sequence: CASSPHRDSDTQYF. The CDR3 nucleotides are TGTGCCAGCTCACCCCACCGGGACTCAGATACGCAGTATTTT. The rearrangement links TRBV18 to TRBJ2-3; maybe TRBD2 (6 bases). CDR3 size: 14 residues. Germline V gene lookup returns CDR1 KGHSH and CDR2 LQKENI. With 3 bases removed from V and 4 bases from J, the gap between germline ends came to 11 bases.